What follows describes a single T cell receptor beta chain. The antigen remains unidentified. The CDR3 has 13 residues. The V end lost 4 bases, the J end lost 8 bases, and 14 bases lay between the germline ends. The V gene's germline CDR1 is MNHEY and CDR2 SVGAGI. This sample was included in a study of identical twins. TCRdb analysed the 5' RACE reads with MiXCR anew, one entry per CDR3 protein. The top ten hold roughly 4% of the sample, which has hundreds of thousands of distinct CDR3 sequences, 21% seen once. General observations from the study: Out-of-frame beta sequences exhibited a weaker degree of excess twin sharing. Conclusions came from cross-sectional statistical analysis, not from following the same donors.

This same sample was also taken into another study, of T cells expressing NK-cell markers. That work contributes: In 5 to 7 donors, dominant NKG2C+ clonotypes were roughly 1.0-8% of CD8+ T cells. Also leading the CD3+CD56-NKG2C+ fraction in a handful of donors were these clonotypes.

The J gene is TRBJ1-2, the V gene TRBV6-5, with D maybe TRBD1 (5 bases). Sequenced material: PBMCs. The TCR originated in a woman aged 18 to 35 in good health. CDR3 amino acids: CASSLGPEWGYTF. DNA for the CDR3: TGTGCCAGCAGTTTGGGGCCGGAATGGGGCTACACCTTC.